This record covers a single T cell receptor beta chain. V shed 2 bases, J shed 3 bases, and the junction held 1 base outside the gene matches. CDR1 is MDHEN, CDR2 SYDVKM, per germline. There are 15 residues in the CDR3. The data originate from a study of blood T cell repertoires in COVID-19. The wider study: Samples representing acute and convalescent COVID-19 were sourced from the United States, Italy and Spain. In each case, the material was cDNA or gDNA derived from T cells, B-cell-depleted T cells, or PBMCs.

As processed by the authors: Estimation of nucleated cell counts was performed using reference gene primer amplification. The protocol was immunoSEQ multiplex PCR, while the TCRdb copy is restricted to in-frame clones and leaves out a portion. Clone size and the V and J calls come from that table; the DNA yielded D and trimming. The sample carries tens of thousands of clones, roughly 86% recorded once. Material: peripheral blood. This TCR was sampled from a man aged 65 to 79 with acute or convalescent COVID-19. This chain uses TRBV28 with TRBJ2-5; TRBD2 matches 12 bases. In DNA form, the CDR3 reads TGTGCCAGCAGTTTAGGACTAGCGGGAAAAGAGACCCAGTACTTC. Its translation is CASSLGLAGKETQYF. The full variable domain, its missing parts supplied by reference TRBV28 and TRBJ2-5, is DVKVTQSSRYLVKRTGEKVFLECVQDMDHENMFWYRQDPGLGLRLIYFSYDVKMKEKGDIPEGYSVSREKKERFSLILESASTNQTSMYLCASSLGLAGKETQYFGPGTRLLVL.